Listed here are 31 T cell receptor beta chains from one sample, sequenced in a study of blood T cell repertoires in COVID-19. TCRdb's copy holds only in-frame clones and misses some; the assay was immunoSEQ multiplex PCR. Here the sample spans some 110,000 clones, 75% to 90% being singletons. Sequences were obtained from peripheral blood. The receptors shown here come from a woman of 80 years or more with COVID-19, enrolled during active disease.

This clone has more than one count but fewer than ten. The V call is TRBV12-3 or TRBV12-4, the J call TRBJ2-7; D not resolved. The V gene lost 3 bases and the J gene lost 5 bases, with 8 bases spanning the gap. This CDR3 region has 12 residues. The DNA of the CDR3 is TGTGCCAGCAGTTTCTTAGCCCACGAGCAGTACTTC. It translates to CASSFLAHEQYF.

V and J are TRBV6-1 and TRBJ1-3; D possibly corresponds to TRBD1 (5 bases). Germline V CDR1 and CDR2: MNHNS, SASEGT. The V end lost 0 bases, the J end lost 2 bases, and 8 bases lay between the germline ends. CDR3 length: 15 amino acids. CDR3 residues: CASSEAWGPGNTIYF. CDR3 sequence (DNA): TGTGCCAGCAGTGAAGCGTGGGGCCCTGGAAACACCATATATTTT.

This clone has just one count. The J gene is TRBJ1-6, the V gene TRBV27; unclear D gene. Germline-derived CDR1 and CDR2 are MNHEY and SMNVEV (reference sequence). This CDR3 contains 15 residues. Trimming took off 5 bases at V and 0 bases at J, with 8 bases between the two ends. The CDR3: CASSLLSSYNSPLHF. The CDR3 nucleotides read TGTGCCAGCAGTCTCCTGAGCTCCTATAATTCACCCCTCCACTTT.

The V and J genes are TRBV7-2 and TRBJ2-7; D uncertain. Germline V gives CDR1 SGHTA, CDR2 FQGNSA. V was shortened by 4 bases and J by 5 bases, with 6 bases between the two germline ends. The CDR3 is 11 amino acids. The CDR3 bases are TGTGCCAGCAGCTACAAGAACGAGCAGTACTTC. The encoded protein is CASSYKNEQYF.

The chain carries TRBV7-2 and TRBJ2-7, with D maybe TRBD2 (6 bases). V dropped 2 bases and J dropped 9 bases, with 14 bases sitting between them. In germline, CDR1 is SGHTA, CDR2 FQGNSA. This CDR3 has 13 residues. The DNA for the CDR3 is TGTGCCAGCAGCTTATTTCAGGCGGAGGGGCAGTACTTC. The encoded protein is CASSLFQAEGQYF.

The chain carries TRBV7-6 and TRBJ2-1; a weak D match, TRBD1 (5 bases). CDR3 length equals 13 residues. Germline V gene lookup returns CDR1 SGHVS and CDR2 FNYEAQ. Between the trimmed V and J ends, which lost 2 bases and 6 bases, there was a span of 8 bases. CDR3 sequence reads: CASSLYDSNEQFF. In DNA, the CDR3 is TGTGCCAGCAGCTTATACGACAGCAATGAGCAGTTCTTC. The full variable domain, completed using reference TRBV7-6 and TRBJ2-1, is GAGVSQSPRYKVTKRGQDVALRCDPISGHVSLYWYRQALGQGPEFLTYFNYEAQQDKSGLPNDRFSAERPEGSISTLTIQRTEQRDSAMYRCASSLYDSNEQFFGPGTRLTVL.

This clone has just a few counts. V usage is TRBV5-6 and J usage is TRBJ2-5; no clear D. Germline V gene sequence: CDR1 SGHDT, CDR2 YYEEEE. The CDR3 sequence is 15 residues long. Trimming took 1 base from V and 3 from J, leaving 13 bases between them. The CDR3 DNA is TGTGCCAGCAGCTTGATTCTTAGCAGAAAAGAGACCCAGTACTTC. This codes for CASSLILSRKETQYF.

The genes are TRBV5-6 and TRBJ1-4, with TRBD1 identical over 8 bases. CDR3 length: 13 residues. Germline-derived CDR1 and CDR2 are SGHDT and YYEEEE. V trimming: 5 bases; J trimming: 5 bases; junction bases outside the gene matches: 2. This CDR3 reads CASRGQENEKLFF. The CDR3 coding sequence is TGTGCCAGCAGGGGACAGGAGAATGAAAAACTGTTTTTT.

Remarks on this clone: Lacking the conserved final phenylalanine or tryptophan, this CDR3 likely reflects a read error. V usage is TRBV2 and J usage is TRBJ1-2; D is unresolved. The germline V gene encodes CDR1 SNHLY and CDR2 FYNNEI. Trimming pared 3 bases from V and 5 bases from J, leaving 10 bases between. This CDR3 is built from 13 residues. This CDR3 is CASSDQARYGYTL. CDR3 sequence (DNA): TGTGCCAGCAGTGATCAGGCGAGATATGGCTACACCCTC.

In DNA, the CDR3 is TGCGCCAGCACCCCTCCGGGATTGGCTAGCGGAACCCCTGCTACAGATACGCAGTATTTT. Translated, it gives CASTPPGLASGTPATDTQYF. The chain uses TRBV5-1 and TRBJ2-3; 7 bases align to TRBD2. The CDR3 has 20 amino acids. CDR1 and CDR2 from the germline V gene are SGHRS and YFSETQ. The V segment lost 6 bases and the J segment 3 bases; nucleotides outside the gene matches: 25.

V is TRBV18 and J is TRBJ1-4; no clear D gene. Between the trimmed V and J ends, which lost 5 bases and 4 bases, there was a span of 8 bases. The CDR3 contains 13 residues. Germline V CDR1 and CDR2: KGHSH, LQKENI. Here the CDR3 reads CASSETGNEKLFF. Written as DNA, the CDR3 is TGTGCCAGCTCAGAGACGGGTAATGAAAAACTGTTTTTT.

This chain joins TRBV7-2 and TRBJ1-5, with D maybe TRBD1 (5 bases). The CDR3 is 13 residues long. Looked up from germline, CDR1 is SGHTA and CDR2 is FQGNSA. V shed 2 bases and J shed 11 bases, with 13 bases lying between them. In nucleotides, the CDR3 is TGTGCCAGCAGCTTAATTGAGGGGAGGTCCCAGCATTTT. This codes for CASSLIEGRSQHF.

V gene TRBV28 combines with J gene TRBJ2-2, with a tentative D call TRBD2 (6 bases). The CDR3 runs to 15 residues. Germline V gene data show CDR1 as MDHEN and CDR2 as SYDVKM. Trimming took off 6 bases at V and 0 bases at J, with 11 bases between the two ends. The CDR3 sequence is CASSEGLPNTGELFF. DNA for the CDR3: TGTGCCAGCAGCGAGGGACTGCCGAACACCGGGGAGCTGTTTTTT.

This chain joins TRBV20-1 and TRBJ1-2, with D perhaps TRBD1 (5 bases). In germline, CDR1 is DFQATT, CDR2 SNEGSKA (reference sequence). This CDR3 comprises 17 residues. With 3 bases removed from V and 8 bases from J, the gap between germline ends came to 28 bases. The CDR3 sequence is CSASDGDAQMGTRGYTF. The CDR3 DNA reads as TGCAGTGCTAGTGATGGGGACGCCCAAATGGGGACTAGAGGCTACACCTTC.

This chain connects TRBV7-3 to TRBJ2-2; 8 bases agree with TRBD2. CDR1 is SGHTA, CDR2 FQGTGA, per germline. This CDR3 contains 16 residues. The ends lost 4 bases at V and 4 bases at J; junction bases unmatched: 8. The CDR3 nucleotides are TGTGCCAGCAGCTCCCCGGCGGGGGGAACCACCGGGGAGCTGTTTTTT. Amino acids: CASSSPAGGTTGELFF.

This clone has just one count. The chain's CDR3 is CASSKAGGSDTQYF. The CDR3 region has the DNA TGTGCCAGTAGTAAAGCGGGAGGGTCGGATACGCAGTATTTT. V and J are TRBV19 and TRBJ2-3; TRBD2 agrees at 10 bases. The CDR3 length is 14 residues. Per the germline V gene, CDR1 is LNHDA and CDR2 is SQIVND (reference sequence). Unmatched junction bases numbered 4, after V lost 4 bases and J lost 6 bases.

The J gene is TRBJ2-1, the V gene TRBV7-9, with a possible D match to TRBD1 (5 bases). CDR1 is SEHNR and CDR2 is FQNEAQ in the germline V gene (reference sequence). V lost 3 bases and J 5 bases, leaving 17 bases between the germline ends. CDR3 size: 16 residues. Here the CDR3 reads CASSFPGHRSHNEQFF. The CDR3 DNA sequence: TGTGCCAGCAGCTTTCCTGGGCACAGGAGTCACAATGAGCAGTTCTTC.

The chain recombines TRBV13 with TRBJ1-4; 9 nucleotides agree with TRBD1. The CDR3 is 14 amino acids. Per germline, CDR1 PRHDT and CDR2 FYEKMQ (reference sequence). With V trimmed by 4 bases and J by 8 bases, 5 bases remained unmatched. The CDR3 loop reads CASSWTGVEEKLFF. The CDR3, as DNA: TGTGCCAGCAGCTGGACAGGGGTGGAAGAAAAACTGTTTTTT.

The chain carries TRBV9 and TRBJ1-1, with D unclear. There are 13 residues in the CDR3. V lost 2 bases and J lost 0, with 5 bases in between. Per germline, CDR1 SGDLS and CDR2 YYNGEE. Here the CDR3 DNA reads TGTGCCAGCAGCGTCAGTTTGAACACTGAAGCTTTCTTT. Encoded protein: CASSVSLNTEAFF.

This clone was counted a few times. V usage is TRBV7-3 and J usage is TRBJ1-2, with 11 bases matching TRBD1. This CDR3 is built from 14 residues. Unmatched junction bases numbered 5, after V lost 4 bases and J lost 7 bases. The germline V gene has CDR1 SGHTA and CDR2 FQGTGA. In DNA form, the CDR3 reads TGTGCCAGCAGCTCCTCCGGGACAGGGGGTGGCTACACCTTC. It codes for CASSSSGTGGGYTF.

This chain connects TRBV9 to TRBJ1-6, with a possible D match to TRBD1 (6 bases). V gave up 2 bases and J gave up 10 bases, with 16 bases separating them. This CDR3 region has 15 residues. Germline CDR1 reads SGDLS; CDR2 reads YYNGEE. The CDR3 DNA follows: TGTGCCAGCAGCGTGGAGCCAGGGGAGAACTCACCCCTCCACTTT. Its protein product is CASSVEPGENSPLHF.

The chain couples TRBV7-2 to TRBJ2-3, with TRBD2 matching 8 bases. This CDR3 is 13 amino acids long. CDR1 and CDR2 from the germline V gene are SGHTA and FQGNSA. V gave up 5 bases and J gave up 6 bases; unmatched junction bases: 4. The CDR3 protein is CASSPRLADTQYF. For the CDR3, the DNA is TGTGCCAGCAGCCCTCGACTAGCGGATACGCAGTATTTT.

CDR3 loop: CASSSRSGSSTDTQYF. For the CDR3, the DNA is TGCGCCAGCAGCTCACGCAGCGGGAGTAGCACAGATACGCAGTATTTT. V usage is TRBV4-1 and J usage is TRBJ2-3; 8 nucleotides match TRBD2. V trimming: 5 bases; J trimming: 0 bases; junction bases outside the gene matches: 7. CDR1 is MGHRA and CDR2 is YSYEKL in the germline V gene. This CDR3 is built from 16 residues.

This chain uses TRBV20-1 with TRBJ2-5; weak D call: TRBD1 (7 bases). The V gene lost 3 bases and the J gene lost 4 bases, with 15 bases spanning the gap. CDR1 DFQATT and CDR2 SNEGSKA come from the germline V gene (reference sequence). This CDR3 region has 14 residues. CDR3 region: CSASDWRGRETQYF. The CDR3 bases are TGCAGTGCTAGTGACTGGAGGGGGCGAGAGACCCAGTACTTC.

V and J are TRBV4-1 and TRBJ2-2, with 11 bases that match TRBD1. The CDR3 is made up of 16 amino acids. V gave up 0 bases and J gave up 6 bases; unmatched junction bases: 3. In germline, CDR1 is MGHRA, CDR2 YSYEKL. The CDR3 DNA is TGCGCCAGCAGCCAAGAGGACAGGGGGCGTTCCGGGGAGCTGTTTTTT. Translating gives CASSQEDRGRSGELFF.

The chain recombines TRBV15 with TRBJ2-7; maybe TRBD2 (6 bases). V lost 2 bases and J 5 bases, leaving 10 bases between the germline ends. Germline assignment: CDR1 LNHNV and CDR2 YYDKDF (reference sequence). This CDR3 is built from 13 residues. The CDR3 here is CATSRKGGNEQYF. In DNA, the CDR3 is TGTGCCACCAGCAGAAAAGGAGGGAACGAGCAGTACTTC.

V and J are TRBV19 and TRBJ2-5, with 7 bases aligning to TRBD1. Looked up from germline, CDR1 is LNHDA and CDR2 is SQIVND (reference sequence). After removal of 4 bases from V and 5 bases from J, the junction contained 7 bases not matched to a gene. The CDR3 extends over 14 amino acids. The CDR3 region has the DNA TGTGCCAGTAGTACCGACAGGGCTCAGGAGACCCAGTACTTC. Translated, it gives CASSTDRAQETQYF.

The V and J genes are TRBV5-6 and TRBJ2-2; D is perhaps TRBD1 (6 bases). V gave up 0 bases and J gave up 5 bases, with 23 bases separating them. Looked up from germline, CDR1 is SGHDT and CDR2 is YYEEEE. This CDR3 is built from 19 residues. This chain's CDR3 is CASSLDLGLTGPRTGELFF. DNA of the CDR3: TGTGCCAGCAGCTTGGATCTAGGACTGACAGGCCCGAGGACCGGGGAGCTGTTTTTT.

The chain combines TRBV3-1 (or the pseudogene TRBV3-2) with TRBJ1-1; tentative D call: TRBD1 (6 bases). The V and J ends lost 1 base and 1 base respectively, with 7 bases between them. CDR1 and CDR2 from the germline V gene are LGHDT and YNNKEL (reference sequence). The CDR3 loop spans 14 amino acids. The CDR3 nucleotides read TGTGCCAGCAGCCAAGTCAGGGGGAACACTGAAGCTTTCTTT. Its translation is CASSQVRGNTEAFF.

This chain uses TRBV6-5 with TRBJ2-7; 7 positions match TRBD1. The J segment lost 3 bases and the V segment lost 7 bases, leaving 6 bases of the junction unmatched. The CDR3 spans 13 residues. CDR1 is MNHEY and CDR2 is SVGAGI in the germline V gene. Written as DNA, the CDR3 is TGTGCCAGCATGCTCCGGGACAGCTACGAGCAGTACTTC. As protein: CASMLRDSYEQYF.

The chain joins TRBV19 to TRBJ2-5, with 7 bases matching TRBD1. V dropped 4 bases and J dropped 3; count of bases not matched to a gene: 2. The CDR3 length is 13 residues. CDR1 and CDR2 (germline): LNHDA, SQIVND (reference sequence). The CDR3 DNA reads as TGTGCCAGTAGTACCGGGACAGAAGAGACCCAGTACTTC. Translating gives CASSTGTEETQYF.